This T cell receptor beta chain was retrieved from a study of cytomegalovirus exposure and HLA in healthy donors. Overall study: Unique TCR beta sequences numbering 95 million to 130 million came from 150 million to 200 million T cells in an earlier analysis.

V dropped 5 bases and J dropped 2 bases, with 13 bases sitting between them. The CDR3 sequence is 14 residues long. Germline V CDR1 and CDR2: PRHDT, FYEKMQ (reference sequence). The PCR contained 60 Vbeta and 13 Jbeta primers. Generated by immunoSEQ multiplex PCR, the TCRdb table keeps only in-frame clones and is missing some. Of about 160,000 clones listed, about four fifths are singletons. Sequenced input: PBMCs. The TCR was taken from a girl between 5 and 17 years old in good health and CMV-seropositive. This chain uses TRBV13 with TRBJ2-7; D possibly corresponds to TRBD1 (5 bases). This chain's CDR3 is CASSPGPRAYEQYF. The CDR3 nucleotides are TGTGCCAGCAGCCCCGGACCCAGGGCCTACGAGCAGTACTTC.